The 17 T cell receptor beta chains given below trace back to one sample, sequenced in a study of CD8 T cells in ankylosing spondylitis. TCRdb redid the calling of the 5' RACE reads with MiXCR, one entry per CDR3 protein. The sample has 150,000 or so distinct CDR3 sequences; around 10% are singletons. The sequenced sample consisted of blood, either unsorted or a sorted T cell fraction (not recorded which). The receptors shown here come from a male donor with ankylosing spondylitis or in good health (not recorded which).

The rearrangement links TRBV7-9 to TRBJ1-4; D might be TRBD1 (6 bases). Germline values: CDR1 SEHNR, CDR2 FQNEAQ (reference sequence). The CDR3 spans 14 residues. V was cut by 5 bases and J by 7 bases, with 14 bases left in between. CDR3 amino acids: CASSPGASSEKLFF. CDR3 DNA sequence: TGTGCCAGCAGCCCAGGGGCCAGTTCTGAAAAACTGTTTTTT.

In this sample, this clonotype turned up many times. The V gene is TRBV10-3, the J gene TRBJ1-2; 7 bases agree with TRBD1. This CDR3 has 14 residues. V lost 7 bases and J lost 4; bases outside the gene matches: 9. The germline V gene encodes CDR1 ENHRY and CDR2 SYGVKD. The CDR3 spells CAINLQGSGYGYTF. The DNA of the CDR3 is TGTGCCATCAACCTACAGGGGAGTGGCTATGGCTACACCTTC.

The sample holds many counts of this clonotype. The J gene is TRBJ2-1, the V gene TRBV12-3 or TRBV12-4; perhaps TRBD2 as D (6 bases). Trimming left V 3 bases short and J 3 bases short, with 9 bases between. The CDR3 is 14 amino acids. CDR3 DNA sequence: TGTGCCAGCAGTTTCCTTAGCGGCTACAATGAGCAGTTCTTC. Protein sequence: CASSFLSGYNEQFF.

This clonotype was counted many times. CDR3 region: CASSLANYGYTF. As DNA, the CDR3 is TGTGCCAGCAGCCTCGCCAACTATGGCTACACCTTC. The genes are TRBV3-1 and TRBJ1-2; no firm D call. V was shortened by 4 bases and J by 2 bases, with 5 bases between the two germline ends. The CDR3 extends over 12 amino acids. CDR1 LGHDT and CDR2 YNNKEL come from the germline V gene (reference sequence).

This clonotype was detected ten times or more. The V gene is TRBV3-1, the J gene TRBJ2-3; D call uncertain. CDR1 LGHDT and CDR2 YNNKEL come from the germline V gene (reference sequence). V lost 0 bases, J lost 8 bases, and 9 bases lay in between. This CDR3 has 13 residues. Here the CDR3 reads CASSQEGSTTQYF. The CDR3 nucleotides are TGTGCCAGCAGCCAAGAAGGTAGTACTACGCAGTATTTT.

At least ten counts were recorded for this clonotype. This chain uses TRBV18 with TRBJ2-1; the match to TRBD2 covers 7 bases. This CDR3 has 17 residues. V shed 3 bases, J shed 0 bases, and the junction held 8 bases outside the gene matches. Germline CDR1 KGHSH, CDR2 LQKENI. The CDR3 is CASSPTTGGSSYNEQFF. CDR3 coding DNA: TGTGCCAGCTCACCTACTACTGGCGGGAGCTCCTACAATGAGCAGTTCTTC.

This clonotype was recorded many times. The chain recombines TRBV29-1 with TRBJ2-5, with 7 bases matching TRBD1. This CDR3 has 13 amino acids. Trimming removed 4 bases from V and 3 bases from J; junction bases left unmatched: 5. The germline gives CDR1 SQVTM, CDR2 ANQGSEA. The DNA for the CDR3 is TGCAGCGTTGGGTCTACAGGGGAAGAGACCCAGTACTTC. Translating it yields CSVGSTGEETQYF.

This clonotype was observed many times. Here the CDR3 DNA reads TGTGCCAGCAGCTTAGGACAGGGCGCAGTGAACACTGAAGCTTTCTTT. Encoded protein: CASSLGQGAVNTEAFF. The chain employs TRBV7-8 and TRBJ1-1; 7 nucleotides line up with TRBD1. Trimming removed 1 base from V and 0 bases from J; junction bases left unmatched: 5. The length of the CDR3 is 16 residues. Looked up from germline, CDR1 is SGHVS and CDR2 is FQNEAQ.

This clonotype has a count of ten or more. This rearrangement joins TRBV6-2 or TRBV6-3 to TRBJ2-4; either TRBD1 or TRBD2 may supply D (5 bases each). The CDR3 has 17 amino acids. V lost 10 bases, J lost 1 base, and 23 bases lay in between. Per the germline V gene, CDR1 is MNHEY and CDR2 is SVGEGT. The CDR3: CAIRGRKRGIAKNIQYF. CDR3 coding DNA: TGTGCCATACGGGGCAGGAAACGGGGTATCGCCAAAAACATTCAGTACTTC.

This clonotype was seen once. It may be a read error: a sequence one base away is much more abundant. The chain recombines TRBV5-5 with TRBJ2-1; the D gene is possibly TRBD2 (6 bases). Germline loops: CDR1 SGHKS, CDR2 YYEKEE (reference sequence). The CDR3 is 15 amino acids. CDR3 sequence (DNA): TGTGCCAGCAGCTTGATCGGGAGCTCCTACAATGCGCAGTTCTTC. It translates to CASSLIGSSYNAQFF.

This clonotype was detected ten times or more. The genes are TRBV6-1 and TRBJ1-5; D may be TRBD1 (6 bases). Deletions cut 7 bases from V and 5 bases from J, with 15 bases between. CDR3 size: 14 residues. The germline V gene has CDR1 MNHNS and CDR2 SASEGT. The CDR3 sequence is CASIPSNRDQPQHF. The CDR3 DNA sequence: TGTGCCAGCATCCCTTCGAACAGGGATCAGCCCCAGCATTTT.

This clonotype was recorded many times. The CDR3 nucleotides are TGTGCCAGCTCACCAGGGGGAAGGGCAGATACGCAGTATTTT. Translating gives CASSPGGRADTQYF. J is TRBJ2-3 and V is TRBV18, with D perhaps TRBD1 or TRBD2 (5 bases each). V was trimmed by 2 bases and J by 4 bases, leaving 10 bases between them. Germline V gene lookup returns CDR1 KGHSH and CDR2 LQKENI. There are 14 residues in the CDR3.

The chain couples TRBV7-2 to TRBJ2-1, with a possible D match to TRBD2 (6 bases). V lost 2 bases to trimming and J lost 5 bases, with 13 bases between them. The CDR3 consists of 15 residues. Germline V CDR1 and CDR2: SGHTA, FQGNSA. The CDR3 loop is CASSLHGGTNNEQFF. CDR3 in DNA: TGTGCCAGCAGCTTACACGGAGGGACCAACAATGAGCAGTTCTTC.

This clonotype was observed many times. The rearrangement links TRBV29-1 to TRBJ2-1, with 12 bases lining up with TRBD2. V lost 4 bases to trimming and J lost 4 bases; unmatched junction nucleotides: 5. This CDR3 contains 15 residues. Per germline, CDR1 SQVTM and CDR2 ANQGSEA. The DNA for the CDR3 is TGCAGCGTTGGGAGGACTAGCGGGACTTACAATGAGCAGTTCTTC. It translates to CSVGRTSGTYNEQFF.

This clonotype came up many times. The V call is TRBV20-1, the J call TRBJ2-7; D possibly corresponds to TRBD1 (5 bases). CDR3 size: 13 residues. Deletions cut 0 bases from V and 7 bases from J, with 13 bases between. CDR1 and CDR2 (germline): DFQATT, SNEGSKA (reference sequence). CDR3 sequence reads: CSAREGDLGEQYF. For the CDR3, the DNA is TGCAGTGCTAGAGAAGGGGATTTGGGGGAGCAGTACTTC.

This clonotype has ten or more counts. J is TRBJ1-2 and V is TRBV20-1; D is undetermined. Germline assignment: CDR1 DFQATT and CDR2 SNEGSKA (reference sequence). Deletions cut 4 bases from V and 8 bases from J, with 8 bases between. The CDR3 totals 10 residues. The CDR3 DNA reads TGCAGTGCTACTATATACGGCTACACCTTC. Translated, it gives CSATIYGYTF.

This clonotype was seen ten or more times. The rearrangement uses TRBV5-5 and TRBJ2-1; 8 nucleotides match TRBD1. In germline, CDR1 is SGHKS, CDR2 YYEKEE (reference sequence). V was pared by 0 bases and J by 8 bases, with 7 bases of the junction left unmatched. This CDR3 spans 15 amino acids. The CDR3 spells CASSLGQGQLDEQFF. As DNA, the CDR3 is TGTGCCAGCAGCTTGGGACAGGGGCAATTGGATGAGCAGTTCTTC.